One and the same sample provided the 17 T cell receptor beta chains below, sequenced in a study of cytomegalovirus exposure and HLA in healthy donors. In the PCR, 60 Vbeta and 13 Jbeta primers were used. The method was immunoSEQ multiplex PCR; TCRdb's version includes in-frame clones alone and lacks a portion of them. The table records 100,000 to 150,000 clones, 74% of them present only once. What was sequenced was PBMCs. Every receptor here comes from a woman aged 50 to 60 in good health and CMV-seropositive.

This clone appeared a few times. The genes are TRBV6-5 and TRBJ1-3, with 8 nucleotides matching TRBD1. Germline V lookup: CDR1 MNHEY, CDR2 SVGAGI. The CDR3 is 14 amino acids. The J segment lost 3 bases and the V segment lost 5 bases, leaving 3 bases of the junction unmatched. The CDR3 here is CASSQGQDGNTIYF. CDR3 sequence (DNA): TGTGCCAGCAGTCAGGGACAGGATGGAAACACCATATATTTT.

V and J are TRBV7-2 and TRBJ2-5, with D hard to call. V was shortened by 5 bases and J by 0 bases, with 7 bases between the two germline ends. This CDR3 spans 13 amino acids. Germline V CDR1 and CDR2: SGHTA, FQGNSA. CDR3 region: CASSPSHQETQYF. CDR3 DNA sequence: TGTGCCAGCAGCCCGTCCCACCAAGAGACCCAGTACTTC.

The chain joins TRBV15 to TRBJ1-1; D unresolved. The germline V gene has CDR1 LNHNV and CDR2 YYDKDF (reference sequence). Trimming took off 4 bases at V and 8 bases at J, with 11 bases between the two ends. The CDR3 extends over 12 amino acids. CDR3 region: CATSTPPREAFF. The CDR3 DNA is TGTGCCACCAGCACCCCACCTCGGGAAGCTTTCTTT.

This clone was seen once. The chain is built from TRBV27 and TRBJ2-5; TRBD1 is a possible D gene (5 bases). With the DNA end fitting TRBJ2-7 better, the J assignment may be wrong. The CDR3 totals 13 residues. Germline V gives CDR1 MNHEY, CDR2 SMNVEV (reference sequence). CDR3 DNA: TGTGCCAGCACAGGGTGGGATGGCTACGAGCAGTACTTC. Translating gives CASTGWDGYEQYF.

The chain employs TRBV7-9 and TRBJ1-2, with D hard to call. This CDR3 has 13 residues. The V gene lost 5 bases and the J gene lost 4 bases, with 11 bases spanning the gap. Germline lookup yields CDR1 SEHNR and CDR2 FQNEAQ (reference sequence). The chain's CDR3 is CASSPEGGYGYTF. The CDR3 DNA reads as TGTGCCAGCAGCCCTGAGGGCGGCTATGGCTACACCTTC.

The gene calls are TRBV2 and TRBJ2-5, with 7 bases identical to TRBD1. The CDR3 length is 16 residues. The V gene end was trimmed by 11 bases and the J gene end by 2 bases; junction bases not matched to a gene: 17. The germline V gene encodes CDR1 SNHLY and CDR2 FYNNEI. In DNA, the CDR3 is TGTGCCGCCCCGCGACAGGGCGAAGCATCACAAGAGACCCAGTACTTC. Amino acid sequence: CAAPRQGEASQETQYF.

This sequence joins TRBV7-6 and TRBJ2-5; 8 nucleotides line up with TRBD2. V gave up 5 bases and J gave up 4 bases; unmatched junction bases: 15. The CDR3 totals 17 residues. Germline V CDR1 and CDR2: SGHVS, FNYEAQ. CDR3 region: CASSPPGGGLRGETQYF. CDR3 DNA sequence: TGTGCCAGCAGCCCCCCTGGCGGGGGGCTAAGGGGAGAGACCCAGTACTTC.

This clone appeared a few times. The chain links TRBV4-2 to TRBJ1-6, with TRBD1 identical over 7 bases. V lost 1 base and J lost 7; bases outside the gene matches: 7. CDR3 length: 16 amino acids. Germline V gene data show CDR1 as LGHNA and CDR2 as YNFKEQ. The CDR3 DNA follows: TGTGCCAGCAGCCAAGTCACAGGGGTAAAGAATTCACCCCTCCACTTT. It encodes CASSQVTGVKNSPLHF.

V gene TRBV4-1 combines with J gene TRBJ2-7, with 8 positions matching TRBD1. The CDR3 has 15 amino acids. Germline CDR1 reads MGHRA; CDR2 reads YSYEKL. Germline trimming cut 3 bases from V and 0 bases from J; bases unmatched to any gene: 4. The CDR3 region is CASSQDRDSSYEQYF. The DNA of the CDR3 is TGCGCCAGCAGCCAGGACAGGGATAGCTCCTACGAGCAGTACTTC.

The chain carries TRBV5-1 and TRBJ1-1; 8 bases agree with TRBD1. J gave up 5 bases and V 4 bases, and 7 bases lay outside the gene matches. The CDR3 totals 14 residues. Germline V gene sequence: CDR1 SGHRS, CDR2 YFSETQ. CDR3 bases: TGCGCCAGCAGCCTGCAGGGGGCGCGGACTGAAGCTTTCTTT. Translated: CASSLQGARTEAFF.

J is TRBJ1-1 and V is TRBV27; D not resolved. The CDR3 totals 12 residues. Trimming shortened V by 6 bases and J by 9 bases, and 14 bases separated the two germline ends. The germline V gene encodes CDR1 MNHEY and CDR2 SMNVEV (reference sequence). For the CDR3, the DNA is TGTGCCAGCAGGGCAGCGGGCGAACAAGCTTTCTTT. Its protein is CASRAAGEQAFF.

The genes are TRBV5-1 and TRBJ1-2; TRBD1 matches at 9 bases. V lost 4 bases, J lost 4 bases, and 14 bases stayed unmatched. The length of the CDR3 is 17 residues. The germline V gene has CDR1 SGHRS and CDR2 YFSETQ. CDR3 protein: CASSQGQGPRAGYGYTF. The CDR3 coding sequence is TGCGCCAGCAGCCAGGGACAGGGTCCCCGGGCGGGCTATGGCTACACCTTC.

This sequence joins TRBV2 and TRBJ2-5; a possible D gene is TRBD1 (5 bases). In germline, CDR1 is SNHLY, CDR2 FYNNEI. V dropped 7 bases and J dropped 2 bases, with 11 bases sitting between them. This CDR3 spans 13 amino acids. The CDR3 DNA sequence: TGTGCCAGCATCTGGGGCAGACAAGAGACCCAGTACTTC. Protein sequence: CASIWGRQETQYF.

This clone was seen more than once but under ten times. CDR3: CASSPAGTDYEQYF. The DNA for the CDR3 is TGTGCCAGTAGTCCCGCCGGGACAGACTACGAGCAGTACTTC. This rearrangement joins TRBV19 to TRBJ2-5; TRBD1 matches 7 bases. The J call is in doubt because the DNA end fits TRBJ2-7 better. The CDR3 totals 14 residues. Per the germline V gene, CDR1 is LNHDA and CDR2 is SQIVND (reference sequence).

The CDR3 DNA sequence: TGTGCCAGCAGCTCGCTCGACACCCCCTACGAGCAGTACTTC. Amino acids: CASSSLDTPYEQYF. The rearrangement uses TRBV5-6 and TRBJ2-5; no definite D call. The end of the DNA fits TRBJ2-7 better, so the J call may be wrong. CDR1 is SGHDT and CDR2 is YYEEEE in the germline V gene. The CDR3 sequence is 14 residues long.

The gene calls are TRBV7-9 and TRBJ1-2; TRBD1 aligns across 10 bases. Trimming removed 5 bases from V and 7 bases from J; junction bases left unmatched: 7. The CDR3 has 14 residues. Germline CDR1 and CDR2: SEHNR and FQNEAQ (reference sequence). The CDR3 region is CASSLGQGLGGYTF. The CDR3 region has the DNA TGTGCCAGCAGCCTGGGACAGGGGTTGGGTGGCTACACCTTC. Using reference TRBV7-9 and TRBJ1-2 for the parts outside the CDR3, the full variable domain is DTGVSQNPRHKITKRGQNVTFRCDPISEHNRLYWYRQTLGQGPEFLTYFQNEAQLEKSRLLSDRFSAERPKGSFSTLEIQRTEQGDSAMYLCASSLGQGLGGYTFGSGTRLTVV.

The chain uses TRBV2 and TRBJ2-2; 11 bases are a match to TRBD2. CDR3 length: 15 residues. Germline-derived CDR1 and CDR2 are SNHLY and FYNNEI. V lost 5 bases to trimming and J lost 5 bases; unmatched junction nucleotides: 4. The CDR3 nucleotides are TGTGCCAGCAGTCGGACTAGCGGGCGGACCGGGGAGCTGTTTTTT. The encoded protein is CASSRTSGRTGELFF.